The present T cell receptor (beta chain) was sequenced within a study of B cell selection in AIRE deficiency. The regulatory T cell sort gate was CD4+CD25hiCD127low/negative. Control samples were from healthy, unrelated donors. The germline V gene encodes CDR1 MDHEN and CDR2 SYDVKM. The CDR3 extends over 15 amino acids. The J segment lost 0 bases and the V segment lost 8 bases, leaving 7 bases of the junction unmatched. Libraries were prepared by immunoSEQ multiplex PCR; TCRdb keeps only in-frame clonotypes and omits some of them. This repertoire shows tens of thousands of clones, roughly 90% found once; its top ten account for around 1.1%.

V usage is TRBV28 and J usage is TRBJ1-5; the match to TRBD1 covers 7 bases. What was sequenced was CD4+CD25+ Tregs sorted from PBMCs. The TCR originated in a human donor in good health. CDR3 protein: CASGTVLYSNQPQHF. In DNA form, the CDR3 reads TGTGCCAGCGGGACAGTCCTATATAGCAATCAGCCCCAGCATTTT.